In its sample, the clone carrying this T cell receptor beta chain was seen a few times. TCRdb ran MiXCR on the reads and lists one entry per CDR3 protein. The sample has 85,000 to 130,000 distinct CDR3 sequences; 20% to 30% are singletons. This entry is derived from a study of T cell repertoires in cytomegalovirus infection. The length of the CDR3 is 15 residues. V was pared by 5 bases and J by 8 bases, with 19 bases between. CDR1 and CDR2 (germline): MNHEY, SVGEGT. The sequence was collected from a human donor in good health (CMV status not recorded). Some clones in this sample may be carry-over from other donors' samples. Sequenced input: CD8+ T cells from PBMCs. This sequence joins TRBV6-2 or TRBV6-3 and TRBJ2-1; D is possibly TRBD2 (6 bases). This CDR3 is CASSLIRDSLDEQFF. CDR3 DNA sequence: TGTGCCAGCAGTCTGATCCGGGACTCTTTGGATGAGCAGTTCTTC.